This T cell receptor (beta chain) was found in a study of CD8 T cells in Susac syndrome. With random hexamers, reverse transcription was performed on 0.5 to 1 ug of RNA. The TCR beta CDR3 was amplified by immunoSEQ multiplex PCR across 54 Vbeta, 13 Jbeta. MiXCR, applied by TCRdb to the immunoSEQ multiplex PCR reads, yields one record per CDR3 protein. The data hold about 200,000 distinct CDR3 sequences, with over 90% observed a single time. The CDR3 runs 12 residues. CDR1 is SGDLS and CDR2 is YYNGEE in the germline V gene. Trimming stripped 0 bases from V and 4 bases from J, with 2 bases between. Negative isolation was used for CD8+ and CD4+ T cells and FACS enrichment for TEMRA cells.

The chain couples TRBV9 to TRBJ2-1, with D uncertain. Source material: CD4+ T cells from PBMCs. This sequence originates from a human donor with multiple sclerosis. The CDR3 here is CASSVEYNEQFF. The CDR3 DNA reads as TGTGCCAGCAGCGTAGAGTACAATGAGCAGTTCTTC.